This TCR beta chain comes out of a study of T cells in Graves' hyperthyroidism and ophthalmopathy. Comments on this clonotype: Since a much larger clone is just one base distant, this may be a read error.

The V gene lost 1 base and the J gene lost 0 bases, with 15 bases spanning the gap. Looked up from germline, CDR1 is LGHNA and CDR2 is YNFKEQ. The CDR3 is 17 amino acids. What was amplified from RNA transcripts were TCR beta CDR3 regions. In the first-round RT-PCR of the TCR CDR3, the HTBI primer set was used. TCRdb ran MiXCR on the multiplex PCR reads and lists one entry per CDR3 protein. Among about 180,000 distinct CDR3 sequences listed, over 15% were seen once. This receptor was obtained from a woman between 45 and 65 years old with Graves' hyperthyroidism. The chain is built from TRBV4-2 and TRBJ1-1; D call uncertain. Sequencing input: blood. CDR3 amino acids: CASSQATETSMNTEAFF. The CDR3 nucleotides are TGTGCCAGCAGCCAAGCCACGGAGACATCTATGAACACTGAAGCTTTCTTT.